The 4 T cell receptor beta chains given below trace back to one sample, sequenced in a study of identical twins. TCRdb itself ran the 5' RACE reads through MiXCR, one entry per CDR3 protein. The table shows hundreds of thousands of distinct CDR3 sequences, with less than 7% occurring only once. The sequenced material came from naive T cells sorted from blood. These receptors all stem from a man younger than 35 in good health.

This clonotype was observed a few times. V is TRBV2 and J is TRBJ2-1, with 7 bases fitting TRBD2. CDR1 is SNHLY, CDR2 FYNNEI, per germline. J was trimmed by 5 bases and V by 4 bases; bases with no gene match: 5. The CDR3 has 14 residues. The CDR3: CASSASGWDNEQFF. The CDR3 DNA is TGTGCCAGCAGTGCTAGCGGTTGGGACAATGAGCAGTTCTTC. The full variable domain, its missing parts supplied by reference TRBV2 and TRBJ2-1, is EPEVTQTPSHQVTQMGQEVILRCVPISNHLYFYWYRQILGQKVEFLVSFYNNEISEKSEIFDDQFSVERPDGSNFTLKIRSTKLEDSAMYFCASSASGWDNEQFFGPGTRLTVL.

A few counts support this clonotype. The gene calls are TRBV19 and TRBJ1-5; no reliable D call. The length of the CDR3 is 14 residues. V lost 3 bases to trimming and J lost 5 bases, with 11 bases between them. Germline lookup yields CDR1 LNHDA and CDR2 SQIVND (reference sequence). CDR3 residues: CASSILGRDQPQHF. In nucleotides, the CDR3 is TGTGCCAGTAGTATCCTGGGTAGGGATCAGCCCCAGCATTTT.

There are many counts of this clonotype. The chain is built from TRBV9 and TRBJ2-2, with a tentative D call TRBD1 (5 bases). The CDR3 has 15 amino acids. Germline V CDR1 and CDR2: SGDLS, YYNGEE. The V and J ends lost 0 bases and 5 bases respectively, with 11 bases between them. The CDR3 sequence is CASSVVLSGTGELFF. The CDR3 DNA follows: TGTGCCAGCAGCGTAGTACTCTCAGGGACCGGGGAGCTGTTTTTT.

The gene calls are TRBV24-1 and TRBJ1-2; 12 bases match TRBD1. V was pared by 4 bases and J by 8 bases, with 4 bases of the junction left unmatched. The CDR3 loop spans 14 amino acids. Per the germline V gene, CDR1 is KGHDR and CDR2 is SFDVKD. CDR3 nucleotide sequence: TGTGCCACCAGTGACGGGACAGGGGGCAACGGCTACACCTTC. Residues: CATSDGTGGNGYTF.